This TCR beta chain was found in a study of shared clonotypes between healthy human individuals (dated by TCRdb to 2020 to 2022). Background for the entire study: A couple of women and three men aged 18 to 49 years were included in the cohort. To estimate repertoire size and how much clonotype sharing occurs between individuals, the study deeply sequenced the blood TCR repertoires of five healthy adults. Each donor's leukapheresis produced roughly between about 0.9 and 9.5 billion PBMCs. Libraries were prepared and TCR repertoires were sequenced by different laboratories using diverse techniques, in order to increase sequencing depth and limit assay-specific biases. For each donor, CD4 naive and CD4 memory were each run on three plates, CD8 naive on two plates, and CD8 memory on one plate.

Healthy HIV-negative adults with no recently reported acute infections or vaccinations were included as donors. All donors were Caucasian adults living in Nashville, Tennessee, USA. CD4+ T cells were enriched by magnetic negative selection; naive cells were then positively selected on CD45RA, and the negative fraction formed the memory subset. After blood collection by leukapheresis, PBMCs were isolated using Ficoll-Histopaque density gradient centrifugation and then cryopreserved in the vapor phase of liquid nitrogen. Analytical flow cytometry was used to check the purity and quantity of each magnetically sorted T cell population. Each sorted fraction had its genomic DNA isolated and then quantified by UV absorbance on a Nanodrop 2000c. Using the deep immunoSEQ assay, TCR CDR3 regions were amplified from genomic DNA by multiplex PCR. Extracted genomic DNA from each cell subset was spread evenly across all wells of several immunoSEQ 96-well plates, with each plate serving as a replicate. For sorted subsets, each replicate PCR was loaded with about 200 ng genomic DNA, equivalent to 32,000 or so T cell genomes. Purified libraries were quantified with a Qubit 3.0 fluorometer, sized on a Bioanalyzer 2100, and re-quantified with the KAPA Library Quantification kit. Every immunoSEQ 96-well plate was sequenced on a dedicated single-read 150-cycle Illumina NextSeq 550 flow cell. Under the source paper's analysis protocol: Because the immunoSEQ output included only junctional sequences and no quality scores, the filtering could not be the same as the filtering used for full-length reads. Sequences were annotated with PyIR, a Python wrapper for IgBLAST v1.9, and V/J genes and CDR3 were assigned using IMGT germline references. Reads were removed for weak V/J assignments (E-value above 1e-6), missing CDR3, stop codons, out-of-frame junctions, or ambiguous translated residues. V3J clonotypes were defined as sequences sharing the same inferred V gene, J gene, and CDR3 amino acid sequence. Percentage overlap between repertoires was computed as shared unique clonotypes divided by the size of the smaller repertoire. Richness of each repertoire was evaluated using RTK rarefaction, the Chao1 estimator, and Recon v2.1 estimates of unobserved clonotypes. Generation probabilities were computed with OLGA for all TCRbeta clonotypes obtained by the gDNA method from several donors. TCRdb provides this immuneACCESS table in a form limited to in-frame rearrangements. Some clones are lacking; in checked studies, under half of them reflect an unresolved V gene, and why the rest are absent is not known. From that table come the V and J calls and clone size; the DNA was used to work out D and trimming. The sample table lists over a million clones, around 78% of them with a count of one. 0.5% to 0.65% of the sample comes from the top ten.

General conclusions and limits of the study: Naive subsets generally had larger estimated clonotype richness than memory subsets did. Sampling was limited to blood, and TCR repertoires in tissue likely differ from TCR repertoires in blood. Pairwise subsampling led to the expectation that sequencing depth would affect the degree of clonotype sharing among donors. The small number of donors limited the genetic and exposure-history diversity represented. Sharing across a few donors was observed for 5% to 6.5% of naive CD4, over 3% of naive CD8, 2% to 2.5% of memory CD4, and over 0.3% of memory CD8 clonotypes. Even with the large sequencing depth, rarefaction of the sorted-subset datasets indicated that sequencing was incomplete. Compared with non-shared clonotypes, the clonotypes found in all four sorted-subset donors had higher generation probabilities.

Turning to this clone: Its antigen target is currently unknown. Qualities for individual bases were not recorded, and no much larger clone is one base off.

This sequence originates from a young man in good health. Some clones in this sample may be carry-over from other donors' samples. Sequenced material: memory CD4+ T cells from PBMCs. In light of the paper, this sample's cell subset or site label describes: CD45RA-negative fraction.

The CDR3: CASSYPGQGAYNEQFF. The nucleotide sequence reads TGTGCCAGCAGCTACCCAGGCCAGGGGGCCTACAATGAGCAGTTCTTC. Recombination linked TRBV7-9 to TRBJ2-1, with 7 bases matching TRBD1. V ends up 4 bases short and J 2 bases short, with an unmatched junction base count of 8. CDR1 SEHNR and CDR2 FQNEAQ were looked up in the germline V gene (reference sequence). Including the terminal cysteine and phenylalanine, the CDR3 comprises 16 residues. The kept DNA is CDR3 alone, 48 bases in frame from the first base.